This TCR beta chain was retrieved from a study of control samples from healthy donors and cancer patients. Libraries were prepared by immunoSEQ multiplex PCR; TCRdb keeps only in-frame clonotypes and omits some of them. This repertoire shows around 150,000 clones, roughly 94% found once; its top ten account for around 15%. Germline CDR1 and CDR2: LNHDA and SQIVND (reference sequence). Trimming removed 5 bases from V and 8 bases from J, with 13 bases in between. The CDR3 extends over 13 amino acids. The chain employs TRBV19 and TRBJ1-5; D not resolved. Sequencing input: PBMCs. This receptor was obtained from a man aged 55 to 70 with colorectal cancer. CDR3 sequence (DNA): TGTGCCAGTAGTGCCGGGTGGGCAAAGCCCCAGCATTTT. Translating it yields CASSAGWAKPQHF.